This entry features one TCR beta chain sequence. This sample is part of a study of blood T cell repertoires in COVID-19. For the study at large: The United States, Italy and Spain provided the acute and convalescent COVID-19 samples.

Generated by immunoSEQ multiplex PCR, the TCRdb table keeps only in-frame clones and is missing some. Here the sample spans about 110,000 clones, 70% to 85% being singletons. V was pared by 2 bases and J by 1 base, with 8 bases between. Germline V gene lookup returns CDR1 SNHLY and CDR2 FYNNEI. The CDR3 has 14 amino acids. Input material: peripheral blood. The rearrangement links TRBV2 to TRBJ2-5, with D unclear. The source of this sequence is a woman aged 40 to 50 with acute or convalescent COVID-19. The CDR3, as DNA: TGTGCCAGCAGTGAAACTGGAGCCCAAGAGACCCAGTACTTC. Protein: CASSETGAQETQYF.